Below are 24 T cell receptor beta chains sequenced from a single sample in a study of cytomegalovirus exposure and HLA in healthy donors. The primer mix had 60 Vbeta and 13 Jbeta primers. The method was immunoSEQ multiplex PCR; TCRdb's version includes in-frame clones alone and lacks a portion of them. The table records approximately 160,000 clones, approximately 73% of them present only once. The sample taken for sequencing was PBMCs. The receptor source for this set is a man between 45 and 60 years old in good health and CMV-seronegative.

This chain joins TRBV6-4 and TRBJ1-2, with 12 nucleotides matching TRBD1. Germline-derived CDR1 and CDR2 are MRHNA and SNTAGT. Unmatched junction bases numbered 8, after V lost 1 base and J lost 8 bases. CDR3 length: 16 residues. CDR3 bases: TGTGCCAGCAGTGACTTGCCGGGACAGGGGGCGCACGGCTACACCTTC. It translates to CASSDLPGQGAHGYTF.

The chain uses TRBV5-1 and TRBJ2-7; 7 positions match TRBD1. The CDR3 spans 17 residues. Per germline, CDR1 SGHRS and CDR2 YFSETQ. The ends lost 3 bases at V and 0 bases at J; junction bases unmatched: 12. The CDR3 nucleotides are TGCGCCAGCAGCTGGGGGTCAGACAGGGCGAGCTCCTACGAGCAGTACTTC. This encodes CASSWGSDRASSYEQYF.

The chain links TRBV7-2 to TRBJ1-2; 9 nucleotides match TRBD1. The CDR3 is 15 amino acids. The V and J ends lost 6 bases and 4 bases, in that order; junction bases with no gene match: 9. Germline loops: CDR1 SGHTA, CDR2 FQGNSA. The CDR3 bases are TGTGCCAGCAGATTTGACAGGGGGAAACTCTATGGCTACACCTTC. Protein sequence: CASRFDRGKLYGYTF.

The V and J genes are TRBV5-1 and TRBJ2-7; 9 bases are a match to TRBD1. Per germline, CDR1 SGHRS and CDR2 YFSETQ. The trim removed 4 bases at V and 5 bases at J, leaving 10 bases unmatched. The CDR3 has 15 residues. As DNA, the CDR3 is TGCGCCAGCAGCCCTCTCCCCGGACAGGGGCACGAGCAGTACTTC. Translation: CASSPLPGQGHEQYF.

The CDR3 protein is CASSRTLNTEAFF. The CDR3 nucleotides are TGCGCCAGCAGCCGAACGCTAAACACTGAAGCTTTCTTT. V is TRBV5-1 and J is TRBJ1-1, with no clear D. Between the trimmed V and J ends, which lost 4 bases and 2 bases, there was a span of 9 bases. There are 13 residues in the CDR3. Germline values: CDR1 SGHRS, CDR2 YFSETQ.

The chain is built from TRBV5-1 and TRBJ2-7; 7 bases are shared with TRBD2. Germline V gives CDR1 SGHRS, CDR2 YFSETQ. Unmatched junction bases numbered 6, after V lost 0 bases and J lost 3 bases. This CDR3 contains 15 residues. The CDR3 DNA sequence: TGCGCCAGCAGCTTGGCCGCGGCGGGGGTCTACGAGCAGTACTTC. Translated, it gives CASSLAAAGVYEQYF.

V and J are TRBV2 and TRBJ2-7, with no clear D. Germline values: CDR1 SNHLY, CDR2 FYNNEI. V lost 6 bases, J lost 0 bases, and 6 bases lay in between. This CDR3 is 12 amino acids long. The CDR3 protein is CASRPDSYEQYF. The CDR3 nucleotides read TGTGCCAGCAGGCCAGACTCCTACGAGCAGTACTTC.

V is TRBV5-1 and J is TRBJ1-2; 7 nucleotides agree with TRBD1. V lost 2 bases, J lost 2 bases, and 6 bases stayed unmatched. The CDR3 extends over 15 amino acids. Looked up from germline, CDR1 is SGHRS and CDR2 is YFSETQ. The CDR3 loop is CASSFRTGSNYGYTF. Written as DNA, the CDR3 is TGCGCCAGCAGCTTCCGGACAGGTTCAAACTATGGCTACACCTTC.

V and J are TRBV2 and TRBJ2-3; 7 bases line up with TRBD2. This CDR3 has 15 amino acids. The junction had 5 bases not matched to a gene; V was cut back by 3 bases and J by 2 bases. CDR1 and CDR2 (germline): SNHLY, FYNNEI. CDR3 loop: CASSETSRYTDTQYF. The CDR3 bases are TGTGCCAGCAGTGAGACTAGCAGGTACACAGATACGCAGTATTTT.

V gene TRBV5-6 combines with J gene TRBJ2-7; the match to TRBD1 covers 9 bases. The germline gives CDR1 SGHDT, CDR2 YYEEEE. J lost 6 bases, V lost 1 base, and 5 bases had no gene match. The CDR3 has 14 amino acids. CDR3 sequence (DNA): TGTGCCAGCAGCTTGACAGGGGGCGCTTTCGAGCAGTACTTC. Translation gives CASSLTGGAFEQYF.

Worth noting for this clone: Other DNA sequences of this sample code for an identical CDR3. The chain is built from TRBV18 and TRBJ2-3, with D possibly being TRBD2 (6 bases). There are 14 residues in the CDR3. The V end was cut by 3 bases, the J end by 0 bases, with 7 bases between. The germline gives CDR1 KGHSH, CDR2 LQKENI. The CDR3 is CASSPGLSTDTQYF. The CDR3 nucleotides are TGTGCCAGCTCACCGGGACTGAGCACAGATACGCAGTATTTT.

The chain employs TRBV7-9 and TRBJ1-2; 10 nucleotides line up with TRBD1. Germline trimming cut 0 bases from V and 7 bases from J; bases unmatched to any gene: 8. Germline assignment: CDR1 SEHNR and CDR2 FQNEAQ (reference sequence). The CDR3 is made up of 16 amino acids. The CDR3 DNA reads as TGTGCCAGCAGCTTAGCGGGGGACAGGGGAACGGTTGGCTACACCTTC. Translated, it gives CASSLAGDRGTVGYTF.

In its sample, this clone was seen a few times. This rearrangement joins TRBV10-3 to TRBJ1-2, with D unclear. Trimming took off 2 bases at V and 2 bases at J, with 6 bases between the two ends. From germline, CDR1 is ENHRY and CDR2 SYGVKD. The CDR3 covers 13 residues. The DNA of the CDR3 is TGTGCCATCAGTGAGGCACAGAACTATGGCTACACCTTC. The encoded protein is CAISEAQNYGYTF.

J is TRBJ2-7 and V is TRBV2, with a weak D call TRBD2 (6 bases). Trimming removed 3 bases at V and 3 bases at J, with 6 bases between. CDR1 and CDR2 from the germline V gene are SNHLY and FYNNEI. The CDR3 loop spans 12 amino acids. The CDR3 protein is CASSERGYEQYF. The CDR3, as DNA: TGTGCCAGCAGTGAGCGGGGCTACGAGCAGTACTTC.

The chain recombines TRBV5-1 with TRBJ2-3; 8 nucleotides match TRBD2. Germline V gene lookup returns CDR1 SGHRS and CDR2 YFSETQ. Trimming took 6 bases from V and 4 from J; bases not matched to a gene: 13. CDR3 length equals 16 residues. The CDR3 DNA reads TGCGCCAGCACCCATCCAACAGCGGGGGAGGCAGATACGCAGTATTTT. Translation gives CASTHPTAGEADTQYF.

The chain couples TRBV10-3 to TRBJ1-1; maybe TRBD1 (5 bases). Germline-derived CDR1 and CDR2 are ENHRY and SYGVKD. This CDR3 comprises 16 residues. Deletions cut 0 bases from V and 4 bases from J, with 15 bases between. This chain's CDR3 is CAISESGLGVGTEAFF. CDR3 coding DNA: TGTGCCATCAGTGAGTCGGGTTTAGGGGTAGGCACTGAAGCTTTCTTT.

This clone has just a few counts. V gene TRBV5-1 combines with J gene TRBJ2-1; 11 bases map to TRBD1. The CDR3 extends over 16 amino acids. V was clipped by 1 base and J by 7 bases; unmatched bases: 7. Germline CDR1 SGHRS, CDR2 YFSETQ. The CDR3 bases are TGCGCCAGCAGCTTGCTGACCGGGACAGGGGGTAATGAGCAGTTCTTC. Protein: CASSLLTGTGGNEQFF.

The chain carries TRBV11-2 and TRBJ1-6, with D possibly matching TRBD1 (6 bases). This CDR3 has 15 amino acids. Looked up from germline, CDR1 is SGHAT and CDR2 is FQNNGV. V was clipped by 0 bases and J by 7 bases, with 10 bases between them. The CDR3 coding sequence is TGTGCCAGCAGCTTAGACCCCGGACAGAATTCACCCCTCCACTTT. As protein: CASSLDPGQNSPLHF.

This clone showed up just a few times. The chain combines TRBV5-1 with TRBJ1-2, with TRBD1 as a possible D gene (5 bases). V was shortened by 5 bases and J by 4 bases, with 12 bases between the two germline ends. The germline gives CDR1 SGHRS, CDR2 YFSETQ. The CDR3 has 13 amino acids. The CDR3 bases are TGCGCCAGCAGTACGACAGAGACCTATGGCTACACCTTC. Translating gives CASSTTETYGYTF.

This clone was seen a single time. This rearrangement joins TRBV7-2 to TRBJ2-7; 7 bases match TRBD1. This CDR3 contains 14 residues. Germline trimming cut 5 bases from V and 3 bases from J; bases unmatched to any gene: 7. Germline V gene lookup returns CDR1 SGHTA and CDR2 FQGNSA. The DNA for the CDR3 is TGTGCCAGCAGCCGGGACAGCTCCCTCTACGAGCAGTACTTC. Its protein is CASSRDSSLYEQYF.

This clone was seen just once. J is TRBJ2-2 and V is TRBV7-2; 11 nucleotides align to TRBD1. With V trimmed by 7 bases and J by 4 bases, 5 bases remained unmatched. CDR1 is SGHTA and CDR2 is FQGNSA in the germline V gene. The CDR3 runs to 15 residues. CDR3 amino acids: CASKGQGAGTGELFF. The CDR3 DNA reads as TGTGCCAGCAAAGGACAGGGGGCTGGCACCGGGGAGCTGTTTTTT.

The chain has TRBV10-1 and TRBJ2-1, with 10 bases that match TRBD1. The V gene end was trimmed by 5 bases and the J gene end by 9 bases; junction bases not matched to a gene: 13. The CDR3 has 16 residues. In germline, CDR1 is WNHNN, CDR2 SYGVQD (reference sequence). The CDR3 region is CASSYKKDRGLGEQFF. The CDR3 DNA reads TGCGCCAGCAGTTACAAAAAAGACAGGGGGCTGGGTGAGCAGTTCTTC.

The CDR3 sequence: CASSTLTSNEQFF. The DNA for the CDR3 is TGTGCCAGCAGTACCCTTACTAGCAATGAGCAGTTCTTC. The V and J genes are TRBV11-3 and TRBJ2-1; D is perhaps TRBD2 (5 bases). Trimming shortened V by 6 bases and J by 6 bases, and 12 bases separated the two germline ends. CDR1 SGHNT and CDR2 YENEEA come from the germline V gene. There are 13 residues in the CDR3.

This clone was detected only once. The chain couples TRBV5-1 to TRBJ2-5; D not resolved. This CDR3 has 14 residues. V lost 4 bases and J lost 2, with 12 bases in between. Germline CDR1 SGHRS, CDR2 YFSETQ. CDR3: CASSPGGVQETQYF. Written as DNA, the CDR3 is TGCGCCAGCAGCCCTGGTGGAGTTCAAGAGACCCAGTACTTC.